The entry that follows covers one T cell receptor beta chain sequence. Antigen unknown. Germline V gene data show CDR1 as SGHTA and CDR2 as FQGNSA. The CDR3 has 14 amino acids. V lost 4 bases, J lost 2 bases, and 5 bases stayed unmatched. The record originates from a study of shared clonotypes between healthy human individuals. Findings and limits, study-wide: Naive subsets, compared against memory subsets, generally had larger estimated richness values.

Assay runs were performed at deep level. Profiling relied on immunoSEQ multiplex PCR, and the TCRdb table lists in-frame clones only, not all of them. The sample yields 2 million to 2.5 million clones, roughly 94% seen once. It was into CD45RA+ naive and CD45RA-negative memory subsets that the CD4+ cells were split. The chain carries TRBV7-2 and TRBJ2-7, with 7 bases identical to TRBD1. The TCR comes from a man between 18 and 29 years old in good health. The sample consisted of naive CD4+ T cells sorted from blood. Subset indicated: CD45RA+ positively selected. The CDR3: CASSSNRGPYEQYF. For the CDR3, the DNA is TGTGCCAGCAGCTCTAACAGGGGACCCTACGAGCAGTACTTC.